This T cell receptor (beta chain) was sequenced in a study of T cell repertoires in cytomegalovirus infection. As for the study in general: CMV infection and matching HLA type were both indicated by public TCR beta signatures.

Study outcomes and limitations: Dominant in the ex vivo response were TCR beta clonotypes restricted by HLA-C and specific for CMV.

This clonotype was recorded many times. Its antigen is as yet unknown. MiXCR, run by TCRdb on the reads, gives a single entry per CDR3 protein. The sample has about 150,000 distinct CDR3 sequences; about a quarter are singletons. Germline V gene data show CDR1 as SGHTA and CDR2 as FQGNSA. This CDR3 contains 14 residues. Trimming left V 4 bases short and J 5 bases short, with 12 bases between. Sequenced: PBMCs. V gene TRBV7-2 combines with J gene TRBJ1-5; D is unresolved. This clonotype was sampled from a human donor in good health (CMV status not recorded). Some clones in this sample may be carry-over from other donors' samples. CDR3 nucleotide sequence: TGTGCCAGCAGCTCGGCAGTGGGTGATCAGCCCCAGCATTTT. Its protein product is CASSSAVGDQPQHF.